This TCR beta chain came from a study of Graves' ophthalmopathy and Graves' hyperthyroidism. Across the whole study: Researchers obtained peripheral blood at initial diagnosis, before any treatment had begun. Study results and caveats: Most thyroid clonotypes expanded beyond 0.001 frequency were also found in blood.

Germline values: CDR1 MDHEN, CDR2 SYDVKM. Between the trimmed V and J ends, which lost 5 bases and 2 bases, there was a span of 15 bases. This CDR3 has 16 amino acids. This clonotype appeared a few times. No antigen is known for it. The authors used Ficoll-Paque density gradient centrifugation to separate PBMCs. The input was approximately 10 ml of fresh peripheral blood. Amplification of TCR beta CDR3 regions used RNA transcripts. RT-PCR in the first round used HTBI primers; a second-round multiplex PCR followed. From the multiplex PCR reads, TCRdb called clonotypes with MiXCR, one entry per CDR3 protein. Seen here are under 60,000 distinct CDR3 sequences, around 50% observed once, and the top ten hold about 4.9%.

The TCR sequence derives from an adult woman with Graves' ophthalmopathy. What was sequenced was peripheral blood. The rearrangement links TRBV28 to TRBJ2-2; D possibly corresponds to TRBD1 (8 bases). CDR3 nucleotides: TGTGCCAGCAGTATCCACAGGGGGGGTAACACCGGGGAGCTGTTTTTT. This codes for CASSIHRGGNTGELFF.